This is a list of T cell receptor beta chains from one sample in a study of beta chain features in type 1 diabetes. TCRdb's copy holds only in-frame clones and misses some; the assay was immunoSEQ multiplex PCR. The sample consists of around 250,000 clones, approximately 14% of them appearing once. The sample comprised naive CD4+ T cells from blood. Receptors originate from a young man with type 1 diabetes. The CDR3 runs from the conserved cysteine through the conserved F or W. A D gene is named only where the DNA matches it firmly. Part of the rows lack a size; the others show once, few, many or a class for expanded clones.

j_call clone_size d_call v_call cdr3_nt cdr3_aa
TRBJ2-1 few TRBD2 TRBV30 TGTGCCTTGAGCGGGGGGGGGAATGAGCAGTTCTTC CALSGGGNEQFF
TRBJ2-1 few TRBD2 TRBV2 TGTGCCAGCGGCCCGGGGGGTGGTGAGCAGTTCTTC CASGPGGGEQFF
TRBJ2-6 - TRBD2 TRBV29-1 TGCAGCGCCGCCGGGGGGGCTGGGGCCAACGTCCTGACTTTC CSAAGGAGANVLTF
TRBJ2-1 - - TRBV14 TGTGCCAGCAGCCAAGATCTGGGACTTTACAATGAGCAGTTCTTC CASSQDLGLYNEQFF
TRBJ2-5 - - TRBV29-1 TGCAGCGTTGCGGGACTGGGCATGGGGGAGCAGTACTTC CSVAGLGMGEQYF
TRBJ2-7 few TRBD2 TRBV11-2 TGTGCCAGCAGCCATAGCGGGAGTGGATACGAGCAGTACTTC CASSHSGSGYEQYF
TRBJ2-5 - - TRBV18 TGTGCCAGCTCACCAGCTGACAGCCAAGAGACCCAGTACTTC CASSPADSQETQYF
TRBJ2-1 few - TRBV7-2 TGTGCCAGCAGCTTACCGGTAGCGGTCAATGAGCAGTTCTTC CASSLPVAVNEQFF
TRBJ2-1 few TRBD2 TRBV29-1 TGCAGCGTTGATACGGGAGGGTATGAGCAGTTCTTC CSVDTGGYEQFF
TRBJ1-1 few - TRBV5-1 TGCGCCAGCAGCGGCGGCGGGAGAATGAACACTGAAGCTTTCTTT CASSGGGRMNTEAFF
TRBJ2-7 - - TRBV7-3 TGTGCCAGCAGCATTACAGGGTACCAAGACTACGAGCAGTACTTC CASSITGYQDYEQYF
TRBJ2-5 - - TRBV6-6 TGTGCCAGCAGTCAACAGCTGACGGAGACCCAGTACTTC CASSQQLTETQYF
TRBJ1-5 - TRBD1 TRBV5-1 TGCGCCAGCAGCCCCGTCCCTACCGGGACAGGGGACCAGCCCCAGCATTTT CASSPVPTGTGDQPQHF
TRBJ2-2 - - TRBV18 TGTGCCAGCTCACCACGGGCCCGAGGGTTGAACACCGGGGAGCTGTTTTTT CASSPRARGLNTGELFF
TRBJ2-3 few - TRBV7-3 TGTGCCAGCAGCAATCAGGGGGGAGATACGCAGTATTTT CASSNQGGDTQYF
TRBJ1-1 - TRBD1 TRBV15 TGTGCCACCAGCAGACCACTCCGGGACAGGGTTTCTGAAGCTTTCTTT CATSRPLRDRVSEAFF
TRBJ2-7 few - TRBV18 TGTGCCAGCTCACCGGAGACAGGTGGCTACGAGCAGTACTTC CASSPETGGYEQYF
TRBJ2-1 - TRBD2 TRBV7-7 TGTGCTAGCAGCTTACGGGGGCTAGCGGGAGTCAATGAGCAGTTCTTC CASSLRGLAGVNEQFF
TRBJ1-5 - - TRBV28 TGTGCCAGCAGTTTGGTCTCCAGGGACAATCAGCCCCAGCATTTT CASSLVSRDNQPQHF
TRBJ2-1 - TRBD2 TRBV5-1 TGCGCCAGCAGCTTAGCGGGAATACCATACAATGAGCAGTTCTTC CASSLAGIPYNEQFF
TRBJ2-3 - - TRBV9 TGTGCCAGCAGCCCCCCGGGGTTTAGCACAGATACGCAGTATTTT CASSPPGFSTDTQYF
TRBJ2-3 - TRBD2 TRBV19 TGTGCCAGTAGTATAGGGACTAGCGGGTCTAGCACAGATACGCAGTATTTT CASSIGTSGSSTDTQYF
TRBJ2-2 few TRBD2 TRBV5-4 TGTGCCAGCAGCCCCGGACTAGCGGGTAAAATCGGGGAGCTGTTTTTT CASSPGLAGKIGELFF
TRBJ2-7 - - TRBV2 TGTGCCAGCAGTGATCTTACAATTTACGAGCAGTACTTC CASSDLTIYEQYF
TRBJ2-2 - TRBD2 TRBV18 TGTGCCAGCTCACCAATACTAGCGGGAGAGCCCGGGGAGCTGTTTTTT CASSPILAGEPGELFF
TRBJ2-5 few TRBD1 TRBV29-1 TGCAGCGGACAGGGTGGCGGGGAGACCCAGTACTTC CSGQGGGETQYF
TRBJ1-2 few TRBD1 TRBV18 TGTGCCAGCTCACCGACGGGACAGAGAAACTATGGCTACACCTTC CASSPTGQRNYGYTF
TRBJ2-6 - - TRBV5-4 TGTGCCAGCAAAGCCGCTGGGGCCTCTGGGGCCAACGTCCTGACTTTC CASKAAGASGANVLTF
TRBJ1-2 - - TRBV2 TGTGCCAGCAGTGATATGGGAGGCGGCTACACCTTC CASSDMGGGYTF
TRBJ2-7 few TRBD2 TRBV28 TGTGCCAGCAGTTTAACCGGGACTAGCGGGACTTACGAGCAGTACTTC CASSLTGTSGTYEQYF
TRBJ1-5 few - TRBV6-5 TGTGCCAGCAGAAGTCAGGGGAATCAGCCCCAGCATTTT CASRSQGNQPQHF
TRBJ1-5 - - TRBV5-4 TGTGCCAGCAGCTTGGGGGGAGGGCCCCAGCATTTT CASSLGGGPQHF
TRBJ2-1 - - TRBV9 TGTGCCAGCAGCGTAGATCTCACTAGGTACAATGAGCAGTTCTTC CASSVDLTRYNEQFF
TRBJ2-2 - - TRBV28 TGTGCCAGCGACGGGACTGCGAACCCCGGGGAGCTGTTTTTT CASDGTANPGELFF
TRBJ2-1 - - TRBV19 TGTGCCAGTAGAAACCTCGGCAATGAGCAGTTCTTC CASRNLGNEQFF
TRBJ2-5 - - TRBV5-4 TGTGCCAGCAGCTTAAGCCCGACAGGTCAAGAGACCCAGTACTTC CASSLSPTGQETQYF
TRBJ2-7 - TRBD1 TRBV5-4 TGTGCCAGCAGCCATCGACAGGGGGAGGGGGACGAGCAGTACTTC CASSHRQGEGDEQYF
TRBJ2-7 - - TRBV6-5 TGTGCCAGCAGTTACTCGACGGGCTACGAGCAGTACTTC CASSYSTGYEQYF
TRBJ2-5 few TRBD1 TRBV15 TGTGCCACCAGCAGAGGACAGGGGATGGCAGAGACCCAGTACTTC CATSRGQGMAETQYF
TRBJ2-2 - - TRBV7-6 TGTGCCAGCAGCTTCACAGGGACAACAGCCGGGGAGCTGTTTTTT CASSFTGTTAGELFF
TRBJ2-7 - - TRBV1 TGCACCAGCAGCCCCCCGACTAGCGGGAAAGCTCACGAGCAGTACTTC CTSSPPTSGKAHEQYF
TRBJ1-1 few TRBD1 TRBV6-1 TGTGCCAGCAGTGATCCGGGACAGCCCCACACTGAAGCTTTCTTT CASSDPGQPHTEAFF
TRBJ2-3 few TRBD2 TRBV9 TGTGCCAGCAGGAACGGACTAGCGCCAGATACGCAGTATTTT CASRNGLAPDTQYF
TRBJ1-5 - TRBD1 TRBV29-1 TGCAGCGCTGGGACAGGTAATCAGCCCCAGCATTTT CSAGTGNQPQHF
TRBJ1-2 few - TRBV28 TGTGCCAGCACCATCCCTATGGGGGAGGGGAGCTATGGCTACACCTTC CASTIPMGEGSYGYTF
TRBJ2-1 - TRBD1 TRBV29-1 TGCAGCGTTGTCTACAGGGGGCTTAACAATGAGCAGTTCTTC CSVVYRGLNNEQFF
TRBJ1-5 - - TRBV30 TGTGCCGTGGCCACAAACCGCAATCAGCCCCAGCATTTT CAVATNRNQPQHF
TRBJ2-1 - TRBD2 TRBV28 TGTGCCAGCAGGGGAGCGGGAACCAATGAGCAGTTCTTC CASRGAGTNEQFF
TRBJ2-2 - - TRBV6-6 TGTGCCAGCAGACACCGACAGAACACCGGGGAGCTGTTTTTT CASRHRQNTGELFF
TRBJ1-2 few - TRBV9 TGTGCCAGCAGCACTCAGGGAGGGATGGATGGCTACACCTTC CASSTQGGMDGYTF
TRBJ2-2 - - TRBV7-9 TGTGCCAGCAGCTTACGAACAGGCGTGTCCGGGGAGCTGTTTTTT CASSLRTGVSGELFF
TRBJ1-2 - TRBD1 TRBV7-9 TGTGCCAGCAGCCCGGACATTCAGGGGGACGTAGTAGATGGCTACACCTTC CASSPDIQGDVVDGYTF